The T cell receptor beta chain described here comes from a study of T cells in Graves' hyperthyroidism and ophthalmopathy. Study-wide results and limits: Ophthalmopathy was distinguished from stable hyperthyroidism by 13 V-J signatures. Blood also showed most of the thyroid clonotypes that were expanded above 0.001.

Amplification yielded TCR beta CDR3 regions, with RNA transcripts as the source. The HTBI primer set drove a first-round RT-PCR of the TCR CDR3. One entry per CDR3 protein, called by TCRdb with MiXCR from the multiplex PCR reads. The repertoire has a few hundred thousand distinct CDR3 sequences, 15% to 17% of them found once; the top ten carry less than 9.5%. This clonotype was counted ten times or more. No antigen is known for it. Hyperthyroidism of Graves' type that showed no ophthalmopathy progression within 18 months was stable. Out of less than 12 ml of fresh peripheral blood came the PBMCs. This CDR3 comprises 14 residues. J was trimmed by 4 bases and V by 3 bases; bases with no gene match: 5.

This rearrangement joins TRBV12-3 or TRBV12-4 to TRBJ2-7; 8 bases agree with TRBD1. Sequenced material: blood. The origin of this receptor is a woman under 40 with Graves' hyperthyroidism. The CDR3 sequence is CASSFAGGGYEQYF. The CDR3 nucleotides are TGTGCCAGCAGTTTTGCAGGGGGCGGGTACGAGCAGTACTTC.